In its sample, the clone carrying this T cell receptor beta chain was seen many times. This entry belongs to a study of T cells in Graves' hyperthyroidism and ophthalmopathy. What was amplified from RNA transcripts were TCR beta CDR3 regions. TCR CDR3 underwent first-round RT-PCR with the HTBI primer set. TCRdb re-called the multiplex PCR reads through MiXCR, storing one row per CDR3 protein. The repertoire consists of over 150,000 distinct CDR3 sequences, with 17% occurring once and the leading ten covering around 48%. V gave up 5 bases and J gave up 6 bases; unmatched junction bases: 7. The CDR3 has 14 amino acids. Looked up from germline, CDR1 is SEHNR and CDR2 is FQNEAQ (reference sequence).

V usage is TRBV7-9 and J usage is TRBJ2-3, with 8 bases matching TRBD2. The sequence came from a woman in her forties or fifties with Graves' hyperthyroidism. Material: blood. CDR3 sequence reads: CASSDFAGGDTQYF. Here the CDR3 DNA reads TGTGCCAGCAGCGATTTCGCGGGAGGTGATACGCAGTATTTT.